The TCR beta chain described here comes from a study of siplizumab effects on memory and regulatory T cells (dated 2019 in TCRdb). About the investigation overall: Across roughly 8 responder-stimulator pairs, paired mixed lymphocyte reactions were conducted with siplizumab at roughly 0.9 ug/mL and without drug. The effect of the anti-CD2 antibody siplizumab on alloreactive T-cell subsets was examined in allogeneic mixed lymphocyte reactions constructed from human PBMCs. The paper as a whole reports these results and caveats: Roughly 75-97% of proliferating CD4+ or CD8+ clones could not be assigned a naive or memory phenotype. The cumulative frequency of alloreactive sequences that could be traced back to unstimulated CD4+ memory T cells was significantly reduced by siplizumab. No functional confirmation was obtained for the suppressive function of proliferating Tregs from siplizumab cultures. Because sequences below about 10^-5 frequency were poorly captured, only a minor fraction of alloreactive clones could be mapped to unstimulated subsets. Unstimulated naive T cells appeared more diverse than memory T cells, and naive cells seemed to contribute substantially to the alloresponse. Of the alloreactive CD4+ clones that could be mapped, the Treg-derived share averaged 68.8% with siplizumab compared with roughly 25% in control reactions.

From the cysteine through the phenylalanine, the CDR3 covers 11 amino acids. The DNA shown is the 33-base CDR3, in frame from base 1. A distance of 9 bases separates the germline ends of V and J, which lose 6 bases and 7 bases respectively. Reading the germline V gene gives CDR1 MDHEN and CDR2 SYDVKM. The library was produced with the immunoSEQ multiplex PCR assay. About 10^5 TCR templates per sample were assayed by the deep sequencing platform. Genomic DNA extracted from sorted T cells was used for TCRbeta CDR3 sequencing. Per the original workflow: Clonal analysis of TCRbeta CDR3 data was done in the R programming language. Unstimulated samples were compared with post-reaction CFSE-low samples to define alloreactive CD4+ and CD8+ clones. Alloreactive CD4+ clones were assigned to regulatory or non-regulatory origin by matching sequences to sorted unstimulated Treg and non-Treg repertoires. TCRdb re-hosts the immuneACCESS table, in-frame sequences only. Its copies lack some clones; in the studies checked, an unresolved V gene accounts for under half of them, and the cause for the rest is not known. V and J calls and clone size are as listed in that table; D and trimming were resolved from the DNA. The sample has approximately 16,000 clones on record, around 40% of them singletons. Roughly 7.6% of the sample is held by the ten biggest clonotypes.

Cells from the mixed lymphocyte reactions were cocultured for 6 days at 37 degrees C. After responder PBMCs were labelled with CFSE and stimulator PBMCs with Violet Dye, the two populations were combined at a 1:1 ratio. Sorted unstimulated T cells and proliferating T cells recovered from mixed lymphocyte reactions were subjected to TCRbeta CDR3 sequencing. Fresh whole blood from around 10 HLA-typed healthy donors was used as the source from which PBMCs were isolated. Proliferating CFSE-low responder T cells were FACS-sorted after the mixed lymphocyte reaction for TCR sequencing. A remark on this clone: Its antigen is still unknown. Per-base qualities were not stored, and no clone one base away is much larger.

The chain employs TRBV28 and TRBJ1-2, with the D gene not clear enough to name. The clonotype comes from a human donor in good health; the cells came from an allogeneic mixed lymphocyte reaction. Some clones in this sample may be carry-over from other donors' samples. Sequenced: CFSE-low (dividing) CD4+ T cells sorted from an allogeneic mixed lymphocyte reaction. The CDR3 protein: CASSRRGGYTF. Here is the DNA: TGTGCCAGCAGCCGAAGAGGTGGCTACACCTTC.